This passage covers 12 T cell receptor beta chains from one sample sequenced in a study of beta chain features in type 1 diabetes. Study-wide points: The study found moderately but significantly shorter TCRB CDR3s in all four CD4+ subsets of Type 1 diabetes patients.

For these TCRs, the target antigens are not known. Sequenced material consisted of expressed TCRB transcripts (all of the isolated RNA was reverse transcribed). The table came from immunoSEQ multiplex PCR; TCRdb's copy has only in-frame clones and leaves some out. Among about 340,000 clones listed, approximately 10% were seen once. The specimen sequenced was central memory CD4+ T cells from blood. The receptors come from a man aged 25 to 40 with type 1 diabetes.

This clone was seen only a few times. This rearrangement joins TRBV7-8 to TRBJ1-4; D may be TRBD1 (6 bases). There are 15 residues in the CDR3. The V gene's germline CDR1 is SGHVS and CDR2 FQNEAQ. Trimming cost V 5 bases and J 8 bases, with 18 bases left between them. The CDR3 reads CASSQRLAGVEKLFF. As DNA, the CDR3 is TGTGCCAGCAGCCAGCGGTTGGCAGGGGTGGAAAAACTGTTTTTT.

The V call is TRBV7-2, the J call TRBJ2-6, with 8 bases identical to TRBD1. The germline CDR1 and CDR2 sequences are SGHTA and FQGNSA. The CDR3 covers 16 residues. The junction had 2 bases not matched to a gene; V was cut back by 0 bases and J by 4 bases. CDR3 sequence reads: CASSLATGAGANVLTF. Here the CDR3 DNA reads TGTGCCAGCAGCTTAGCGACAGGGGCCGGGGCCAACGTCCTGACTTTC.

V gene TRBV19 combines with J gene TRBJ2-7, with 8 bases identical to TRBD1. The trim removed 6 bases at V and 5 bases at J, leaving 9 bases unmatched. CDR3 length equals 14 residues. Germline-derived CDR1 and CDR2 are LNHDA and SQIVND (reference sequence). CDR3 residues: CASRPGQARDEQYF. For the CDR3, the DNA is TGTGCCAGTAGGCCGGGACAGGCCAGGGACGAGCAGTACTTC.

The chain recombines TRBV5-1 with TRBJ1-4; 8 bases are a match to TRBD1. The germline V gene encodes CDR1 SGHRS and CDR2 YFSETQ. The trim removed 2 bases at V and 4 bases at J, leaving 7 bases unmatched. The CDR3 spans 16 residues. CDR3 in amino acids: CASSFAGQGLNEKLFF. In DNA, the CDR3 is TGCGCCAGCAGCTTCGCCGGACAGGGACTTAATGAAAAACTGTTTTTT.

By sample fraction, this clone is medium-sized. The chain is built from TRBV19 and TRBJ2-2; the D gene could be TRBD1 or TRBD2 (5 bases each). The CDR3 sequence is 14 residues long. The ends were cut back, 3 bases at V and 7 bases at J, with 12 bases in the middle. Per germline, CDR1 LNHDA and CDR2 SQIVND (reference sequence). CDR3 region: CASSISRDGGELFF. The CDR3 nucleotides read TGTGCCAGTAGTATCTCTAGGGACGGCGGGGAGCTGTTTTTT.

This clone was recorded a few times. The chain has TRBV10-3 and TRBJ2-1; possible D gene TRBD1, 5 bases. Per germline, CDR1 ENHRY and CDR2 SYGVKD. The CDR3 loop spans 14 amino acids. V gave up 3 bases and J gave up 1 base, with 7 bases separating them. Here the CDR3 reads CAISDPGSYNEQFF. CDR3 coding DNA: TGTGCCATCAGTGATCCAGGGTCCTACAATGAGCAGTTCTTC.

The chain joins TRBV20-1 to TRBJ2-7, with TRBD1 as a possible D gene (6 bases). The CDR3 sequence is 11 residues long. V was trimmed by 4 bases and J by 3 bases, leaving 7 bases between them. The germline V gene encodes CDR1 DFQATT and CDR2 SNEGSKA (reference sequence). The CDR3 DNA sequence: TGCAGTGCTATCAGGGGCTACGAGCAGTACTTC. Protein: CSAIRGYEQYF.

This chain connects TRBV7-2 to TRBJ2-7; possible D gene TRBD1, 6 bases. The CDR3 loop spans 13 amino acids. Germline CDR1 reads SGHTA; CDR2 reads FQGNSA. Trimming left V 1 base short and J 6 bases short, with 10 bases between. The DNA of the CDR3 is TGTGCCAGCAGCTTAGGGGTGGGGGCCGAGCAGTACTTC. It is translated as CASSLGVGAEQYF.

This chain uses TRBV12-5 with TRBJ2-2, with D perhaps given as TRBD1 or TRBD2 (5 bases each). Trimming shortened V by 3 bases and J by 4 bases, and 15 bases separated the two germline ends. The CDR3 extends over 16 amino acids. CDR1 LGHNT and CDR2 FRNRAP come from the germline V gene. The chain's CDR3 is CASGFQGPRGTGELFF. CDR3 nucleotide sequence: TGTGCTAGTGGTTTCCAGGGACCGCGAGGCACCGGGGAGCTGTTTTTT.

The chain carries TRBV5-6 and TRBJ1-1; D not certain. The CDR3 totals 15 residues. The V and J ends lost 2 bases and 3 bases respectively, with 14 bases between them. CDR1 is SGHDT and CDR2 is YYEEEE in the germline V gene. CDR3 amino acids: CASSFSPYGDTEAFF. For the CDR3, the DNA is TGTGCCAGCAGCTTCAGTCCCTATGGGGACACTGAAGCTTTCTTT.

This sequence joins TRBV7-2 and TRBJ1-2, with D unclear. From germline, CDR1 is SGHTA and CDR2 FQGNSA. This CDR3 spans 14 amino acids. With 5 bases removed from V and 1 base from J, the gap between germline ends came to 11 bases. CDR3 in amino acids: CASSPDGDNYGYTF. CDR3 in DNA: TGTGCCAGCAGCCCCGACGGGGATAACTATGGCTACACCTTC.

This clone turned up a few times. The V gene is TRBV7-9, the J gene TRBJ2-3; tentatively, D is TRBD2 (7 bases). V lost 4 bases, J lost 0 bases, and 17 bases lay in between. The CDR3 length is 17 residues. Germline V gene lookup returns CDR1 SEHNR and CDR2 FQNEAQ (reference sequence). For the CDR3, the DNA is TGTGCCAGCAGCTCACCGGAGGGGGGGAGAAGCACAGATACGCAGTATTTT. Translating it yields CASSSPEGGRSTDTQYF.